Shown below are 5 T cell receptor beta chains from a single sample sequenced in a study of OX40 agonist ivuxolimab in advanced cancers. TCRdb's table, derived via immunoSEQ multiplex PCR, lists solely in-frame clones and lacks some. Among approximately 90,000 clones listed, roughly 89% were seen once. Sequencing was performed on CD4+ or CD8+ T cells sorted from blood, taken in a trial of the OX40 agonist ivuxolimab. All receptors derive from an adult with an advanced solid tumor such as melanoma, head and neck, liver or kidney cancer.

This clone was found a few times. V usage is TRBV25-1 and J usage is TRBJ2-2; TRBD1 matches 8 bases. This CDR3 has 15 residues. In germline, CDR1 is MGHDK, CDR2 SYGVNS. Trimming cost V 3 bases and J 4 bases; bases outside gene matches: 4. The CDR3 protein is CASSDDRGGTGELFF. DNA of the CDR3: TGTGCCAGCAGTGATGACAGGGGTGGCACCGGGGAGCTGTTTTTT.

The rearrangement uses TRBV9 and TRBJ2-1, with D uncertain. CDR3 length: 15 residues. V was pared by 0 bases and J by 1 base, with 8 bases between. Germline CDR1 and CDR2: SGDLS and YYNGEE. CDR3 amino acids: CASSVVDQSYNEQFF. CDR3 coding DNA: TGTGCCAGCAGCGTAGTGGACCAGTCCTACAATGAGCAGTTCTTC.

The rearrangement joins TRBV9 to TRBJ1-3; no definite D call. Trimming pared 4 bases from V and 0 bases from J, leaving 11 bases between. CDR3 length: 15 residues. Germline V gene lookup returns CDR1 SGDLS and CDR2 YYNGEE. The CDR3 protein is CASSREEGSGNTIYF. CDR3 bases: TGTGCCAGCAGCAGGGAGGAGGGCTCTGGAAACACCATATATTTT. The complete variable domain, with remaining parts taken from reference TRBV9 and TRBJ1-3, reads DSGVTQTPKHLITATGQRVTLRCSPRSGDLSVYWYQQSLDQGLQFLIQYYNGEERAKGNILERFSAQQFPDLHSELNLSSLELGDSALYFCASSREEGSGNTIYFGEGSWLTVV.

This clone has a single count. The gene calls are TRBV12-5 and TRBJ2-2, with 11 bases aligning to TRBD2. Germline trimming cut 5 bases from V and 6 bases from J; bases unmatched to any gene: 2. Germline V CDR1 and CDR2: LGHNT, FRNRAP. The CDR3 is 14 amino acids. CDR3 DNA: TGTGCTAGTGGTCTTAGCGGGGGGGCCGGGGAGCTGTTTTTT. This encodes CASGLSGGAGELFF.

The chain couples TRBV29-1 to TRBJ2-1, with D possibly TRBD1 on 5 matching bases. CDR3 length: 14 amino acids. CDR1 and CDR2 (germline): SQVTM, ANQGSEA. The ends were cut back, 4 bases at V and 1 base at J, with 11 bases in the middle. The CDR3 DNA is TGCAGCGTTGGGGTCCAGGGATCCTACAATGAGCAGTTCTTC. It is translated as CSVGVQGSYNEQFF.